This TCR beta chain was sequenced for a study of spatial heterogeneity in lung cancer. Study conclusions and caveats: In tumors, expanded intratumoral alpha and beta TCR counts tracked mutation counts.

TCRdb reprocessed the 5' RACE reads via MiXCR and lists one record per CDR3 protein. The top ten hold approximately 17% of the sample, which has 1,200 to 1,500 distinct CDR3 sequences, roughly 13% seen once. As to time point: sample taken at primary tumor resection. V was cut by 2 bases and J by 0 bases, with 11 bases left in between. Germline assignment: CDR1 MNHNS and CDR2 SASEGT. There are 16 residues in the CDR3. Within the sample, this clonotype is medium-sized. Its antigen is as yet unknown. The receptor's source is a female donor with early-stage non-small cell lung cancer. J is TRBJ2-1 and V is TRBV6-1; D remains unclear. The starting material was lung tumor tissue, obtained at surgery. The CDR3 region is CASSELGYTSYNEQFF. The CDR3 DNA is TGTGCCAGCAGTGAATTGGGCTACACCTCCTACAATGAGCAGTTCTTC.